This TCR beta chain stems from a study of molecular identifiers for immune sequencing clone quantification. For this clonotype: Antigen: not known. The germline gene is not matched at one end of the junction; a read error may be the cause.

Study outcomes and limitations: Clones with over 20 RNA copies captured over 98% of effector molecules but under 1% of naive ones.

TCRdb recomputed calls from the PCR reads with MiXCR, one row per CDR3 protein. Of about half a million distinct CDR3 sequences in the sample, over 20% were seen once. The CDR3 spans 13 residues. The rearrangement uses TRBV23-1 and TRBJ2-5; D possibly corresponds to TRBD1 (5 bases). TRBV23-1 falls under the ORF class, with uncertain function. The sample comprised naive CD8+ T cells from blood, with Jurkat cell RNA spiked in. Sample subset: FACS-sorted CD8+CD4-CCR7+CD45RA+ naive T cells. This clonotype originated in a human donor in good health. Some libraries in this study had Jurkat cell RNA spiked in. CDR3 amino acids: CASSLGPQGTQYF. The CDR3 DNA reads as TGCGCCAGCAGTCTGGGGCCGCAAGGGACCCAGTACTTC.